The clone carrying this T cell receptor beta chain was counted ten times or more. Antigen specificity is unknown. The germline V gene encodes CDR1 SEHNR and CDR2 FQNEAQ (reference sequence). The length of the CDR3 is 14 residues. Trimming at V came to 5 bases and at J to 8 bases, leaving 8 bases not matched to a gene. The data belong to a study of T cell repertoires in cytomegalovirus infection. Whole-study context: A matching HLA type, together with CMV infection, was signaled by public TCR beta signatures. Study-wide results and limits: Using cumulative public TCR beta family frequency, the authors identified those who carried CMV together with the relevant HLA.

TCRdb fed the reads into MiXCR, producing one record per CDR3 protein. This table has about 130,000 distinct CDR3 sequences, roughly 9% appearing once. The receptor was derived from a human donor in good health (CMV status not recorded). Some clones in this sample may be carry-over from other donors' samples. The sample comprised PBMCs. The chain uses TRBV7-9 and TRBJ1-2, with 10 bases fitting TRBD1. The CDR3 DNA is TGTGCCAGCAGCGACCCCGGGACAGGGGTCGGCTACACCTTC. Its translation is CASSDPGTGVGYTF.